This T cell receptor (beta chain) was sequenced during a study of shared T cell receptors in the human thymus. Clones were read by immunoSEQ multiplex PCR, and TCRdb kept only the in-frame ones, dropping some. Here the sample spans hundreds of thousands of clones, 95% being singletons. V lost 4 bases and J lost 1; bases outside the gene matches: 10. The CDR3 has 18 residues. In germline, CDR1 is SGHDT, CDR2 YYEEEE. V usage is TRBV5-6 and J usage is TRBJ2-2, with 10 bases matching TRBD2. The clonotype originates from a human donor. The sample consisted of thymocytes. The CDR3 DNA reads TGTGCCAGCAGCCCCAGCGGGAGGGCCCTCGGGAACACCGGGGAGCTGTTTTTT. Its protein product is CASSPSGRALGNTGELFF.